Listed here are 9 T cell receptor beta chains from one sample, sequenced in a study of blood T cell repertoires in COVID-19. Only in-frame clones appear in the TCRdb table, and some are missing; sequencing was by immunoSEQ multiplex PCR. Here the sample spans 90,000 to 150,000 clones, about 91% being singletons. The sequenced sample was peripheral blood. These receptors were obtained from a woman in her forties or fifties with active or convalescent COVID-19.

This rearrangement joins TRBV19 to TRBJ1-3, with TRBD1 identical over 8 bases. Germline assignment: CDR1 LNHDA and CDR2 SQIVND (reference sequence). V gave up 6 bases and J gave up 0 bases; unmatched junction bases: 16. The CDR3 has 19 amino acids. As DNA, the CDR3 is TGTGCCAGTAGAGATCATGCGCCGGGACAGGCTGACTCTGGAAACACCATATATTTT. Translating it yields CASRDHAPGQADSGNTIYF.

This chain links TRBV2 with TRBJ2-4; D remains ambiguous. The CDR3 contains 14 residues. CDR1 and CDR2 from the germline V gene are SNHLY and FYNNEI. Trimming removed 3 bases at V and 0 bases at J, with 6 bases between. CDR3: CASSDGVAKNIQYF. The CDR3, as DNA: TGTGCCAGCAGTGACGGTGTAGCCAAAAACATTCAGTACTTC. Full variable domain (rest looked up from reference TRBV2 and TRBJ2-4): EPEVTQTPSHQVTQMGQEVILRCVPISNHLYFYWYRQILGQKVEFLVSFYNNEISEKSEIFDDQFSVERPDGSNFTLKIRSTKLEDSAMYFCASSDGVAKNIQYFGAGTRLSVL.

V and J are TRBV28 and TRBJ1-2; D unresolved. Germline CDR1 reads MDHEN; CDR2 reads SYDVKM. The length of the CDR3 is 13 residues. Trimming removed 2 bases from V and 2 bases from J, with 6 bases in between. CDR3 in amino acids: CASSLLENYGYTF. CDR3 DNA sequence: TGTGCCAGCAGTTTACTAGAGAACTATGGCTACACCTTC.

The rearrangement joins TRBV6-5 to TRBJ2-3, with unresolved D. This CDR3 is built from 13 residues. V was trimmed by 7 bases and J by 6 bases, leaving 14 bases between them. The germline V gene has CDR1 MNHEY and CDR2 SVGAGI. CDR3 sequence reads: CASNALVGDTQYF. Written as DNA, the CDR3 is TGTGCCAGCAATGCCCTCGTGGGCGATACGCAGTATTTT.

CDR3 sequence: CATSREIGEQFF. The CDR3 bases are TGTGCCACCAGCAGAGAGATCGGTGAGCAGTTCTTC. V is TRBV15 and J is TRBJ2-1, with D unresolved. CDR3 length: 12 amino acids. CDR1 LNHNV and CDR2 YYDKDF come from the germline V gene (reference sequence). V dropped 0 bases and J dropped 9 bases, with 6 bases sitting between them.

The J gene is TRBJ2-3, the V gene TRBV24-1; TRBD2 aligns across 12 bases. Germline V gene sequence: CDR1 KGHDR, CDR2 SFDVKD. V lost 3 bases, J lost 5 bases, and 8 bases stayed unmatched. The CDR3 is made up of 17 amino acids. DNA of the CDR3: TGTGCCACCAGTGATGGGCTAGCGGGAGGGCCGGGAGATACGCAGTATTTT. It specifies CATSDGLAGGPGDTQYF.

The chain links TRBV5-1 to TRBJ2-1, with 12 bases matching TRBD2. V shed 5 bases, J shed 10 bases, and the junction held 4 bases outside the gene matches. Germline V gene lookup returns CDR1 SGHRS and CDR2 YFSETQ. The CDR3 totals 13 residues. The CDR3 loop is CASRYGLAGEQFF. Written as DNA, the CDR3 is TGCGCCAGCAGGTACGGACTAGCGGGAGAGCAGTTCTTC.

This clone appeared once. The chain carries TRBV4-2 and TRBJ2-5, with 11 positions matching TRBD2. The CDR3 runs to 17 residues. Germline V gives CDR1 LGHNA, CDR2 YNFKEQ. Trimming took 1 base from V and 0 from J; bases not matched to a gene: 4. In DNA, the CDR3 is TGTGCCAGCAGCCAAGCCCAACTAGCGGGGGACCAAGAGACCCAGTACTTC. Its translation is CASSQAQLAGDQETQYF.

The V gene is TRBV7-3, the J gene TRBJ2-3, with a weak D call TRBD1 (6 bases). The V end was cut by 1 base, the J end by 8 bases, with 16 bases between. The CDR3 totals 15 residues. Germline loops: CDR1 SGHTA, CDR2 FQGTGA. CDR3 region: CASSLIGQGQGTQYF. DNA for the CDR3: TGTGCCAGCAGCTTAATAGGTCAGGGGCAGGGTACGCAGTATTTT. The variable domain in full, with the rest retrieved from reference TRBV7-3 and TRBJ2-3, is GAGVSQTPSNKVTEKGKYVELRCDPISGHTALYWYRQSLGQGPEFLIYFQGTGAADDSGLPNDRFFAVRPEGSVSTLKIQRTERGDSAVYLCASSLIGQGQGTQYFGPGTRLTVL.